The rows below give T cell receptor beta chains drawn from one sample of a study of T cell changes during pregnancy in multiple sclerosis. Measured with immunoSEQ multiplex PCR; TCRdb has only the in-frame clones, and not every one. The table has about 70,000 clones, approximately 94% seen once; the top ten hold over 2%. The sample in question was peripheral blood, obtained in the second trimester of pregnancy. The receptors stem from a female donor in good health, enrolled as a control in a pregnancy study. Each CDR3 is given with its conserved first and last residue. The D gene is left open where the match is weak. Where a row states a size, it is once, few, many or the class of an expanded clone; other rows omit it.

clone_size	v_call	j_call	d_call	cdr3_nt	cdr3_aa
-	TRBV7-2	TRBJ1-1	-	TGTGCCAGCAGCCCTTGGGCGAACACTGAAGCTTTCTTT	CASSPWANTEAFF
-	TRBV5-1	TRBJ1-1	-	TGCGCCAGCAGTCCACAGGGTAGGGCGGCTGAAGCTTTCTTT	CASSPQGRAAEAFF
-	TRBV4-3	TRBJ2-7	TRBD1	TGCGCCAGCAGCCCGACGGACAGGGTAACCTACGAGCAGTACTTC	CASSPTDRVTYEQYF
-	TRBV30	TRBJ1-1	-	TGTGCCTGGAGCTACGCTACCACTGAAGCTTTCTTT	CAWSYATTEAFF
once	TRBV5-4	TRBJ1-1	-	TGTGCCAGCAGCTTGGGGTACAGCCAGAACACTGAAGCTTTCTTT	CASSLGYSQNTEAFF
-	TRBV6-1	TRBJ1-2	TRBD1	TGTGCCAGCAGTGGTTTAGACAGGGGTGGCTACACCTTC	CASSGLDRGGYTF
-	TRBV7-9	TRBJ2-5	-	TGTGCCAGCAGCTTCCGGGTAGAGACCCAGTACTTC	CASSFRVETQYF
once	TRBV7-9	TRBJ1-1	-	TGTGCCAGCAGCTTCGTGACGGGGGGGGACACTGAAGCTTTCTTT	CASSFVTGGDTEAFF
-	TRBV27	TRBJ1-1	TRBD1	TGTGCCAGCAGTCCTCGGACAGGGGTCGTCAACACTGAAGCTTTCTTT	CASSPRTGVVNTEAFF
-	TRBV5-1	TRBJ2-1	-	TGCGCCAGCAGCCCGGTATCCCCCAATGCCCTCAATGAGCAGTTCTTC	CASSPVSPNALNEQFF
-	TRBV7-8	TRBJ2-7	-	TGTGCCAGCAGCTCGACGGGACTTACCTACGAGCAGTACTTC	CASSSTGLTYEQYF
once	TRBV18	TRBJ1-2	TRBD1	TGTGCCAGCCACACAGGGGGCTATGGCTACACCTTC	CASHTGGYGYTF
-	TRBV19	TRBJ1-1	-	TGTGCCAGTAGTATCGGTATATTCACTGAAGCTTTCTTT	CASSIGIFTEAFF
-	TRBV6-5	TRBJ1-1	-	TGTGCCAGCATACCGACAGGCTATCCGGGAGCTTTCTTT	CASIPTGYPGAFF
-	TRBV18	TRBJ2-7	-	TGTGCCAGCTCACCAAAGCTAGACCGCGAGCAGTACTTC	CASSPKLDREQYF